This T cell receptor (beta chain) comes out of a study of TIL therapy for anti-PD-1-resistant metastatic lung cancer. Background on the study: Tumors had a median PD-L1 proportion score of 4.5% to 7%.

Sequencing used immunoSEQ v3. Only in-frame clones appear in the TCRdb table, and some are missing; sequencing was by immunoSEQ multiplex PCR. The data show tens of thousands of clones, roughly 78% seen once. The time point was: pre-treatment sample, taken before nivolumab and TIL therapy. Patients were adults with stage 4 NSCLC. This TCR came from a woman between 30 and 85 years old with non-small cell lung cancer. The material was blood, obtained at baseline.

The CDR3 DNA reads as TGTGCCAGCAGCCTTGGACAGGGGGCTTCTGGAAACACCATATATTTT. This sequence encodes CASSLGQGASGNTIYF. This rearrangement joins TRBV6-6 to TRBJ1-3; 11 bases match TRBD1. Germline values: CDR1 MNHNY, CDR2 SVGAGI (reference sequence). This CDR3 spans 16 amino acids. J lost 1 base, V lost 6 bases, and 5 bases had no gene match.